The 18 T cell receptor beta chains reported below all come from one sample, sequenced in a study of CD8 T cells in ankylosing spondylitis. Study results and caveats: Fewer than ten highly homologous variants made up a TCR beta motif, and this motif appeared characteristic of ankylosing spondylitis blood.

Antigens for these TCRs are unknown. TCRdb passed the 5' RACE reads through MiXCR, listing each CDR3 protein once. The table has more than 250,000 distinct CDR3 sequences, approximately 8% seen once. The sample consisted of blood, either unsorted or a sorted T cell fraction (not recorded which). These receptors were collected from a male donor with ankylosing spondylitis.

The table lists this clonotype with many counts. The chain employs TRBV5-1 and TRBJ1-1; TRBD1 might be the D (6 bases). CDR1 SGHRS and CDR2 YFSETQ come from the germline V gene. The CDR3 runs to 15 residues. V was cut by 5 bases and J by 4 bases, with 18 bases left in between. CDR3 coding DNA: TGCGCCAGCAGAGATGGGGATTTAGGGGGCACTGAAGCTTTCTTT. Protein product: CASRDGDLGGTEAFF.

About this clonotype: The germline gene is not matched at one end of the junction; a read error may be the cause. The chain carries TRBV4-2 and TRBJ2-3; 8 nucleotides match TRBD2. The CDR3 is 15 residues long. Germline V lookup: CDR1 LGHNA, CDR2 YNFKEQ. The chain's CDR3 is CASSQDKAGADKQYF. CDR3 nucleotide sequence: TGTGCCAGCAGCCAAGATAAAGCGGGAGCAGATAAGCAGTATTTT.

This clonotype was counted at least ten times. V usage is TRBV3-1 and J usage is TRBJ2-1; the match to TRBD1 covers 8 bases. Per the germline V gene, CDR1 is LGHDT and CDR2 is YNNKEL (reference sequence). The CDR3 sequence is 15 residues long. With V trimmed by 4 bases and J by 8 bases, 10 bases remained unmatched. CDR3 region: CASSLRQGTLDEQFF. CDR3 sequence (DNA): TGTGCCAGCAGCCTACGACAGGGGACCCTCGATGAGCAGTTCTTC.

There are a few counts of this clonotype. The genes are TRBV4-2 and TRBJ2-1; tentatively, D is TRBD2 (6 bases). The length of the CDR3 is 17 residues. The V end lost 0 bases, the J end lost 4 bases, and 16 bases lay between the germline ends. CDR1 is LGHNA, CDR2 YNFKEQ, per germline. CDR3 sequence reads: CASSQESGVSGYNEQFF. The DNA for the CDR3 is TGTGCCAGCAGCCAAGAGTCGGGGGTTAGCGGTTACAATGAGCAGTTCTTC.

Ten or more counts support this clonotype. The J gene is TRBJ2-1, the V gene TRBV29-1; no reliable D call. V lost 6 bases and J 4 bases, leaving 19 bases between the germline ends. Germline loops: CDR1 SQVTM, CDR2 ANQGSEA. The CDR3 runs 15 residues. CDR3 nucleotide sequence: TGCAGCGTCACTTCGTATGAGGCGAAGTACAATGAGCAGTTCTTC. Its translation is CSVTSYEAKYNEQFF.

This clonotype was recorded many times. The V call is TRBV28, the J call TRBJ2-4; D ambiguous. Trimming shortened V by 6 bases and J by 0 bases, and 9 bases separated the two germline ends. The CDR3 sequence is 14 residues long. The germline V gene has CDR1 MDHEN and CDR2 SYDVKM. CDR3 in amino acids: CASSPKVAKNIQYF. In nucleotides, the CDR3 is TGTGCCAGCAGCCCAAAAGTAGCCAAAAACATTCAGTACTTC.

The genes are TRBV11-3 and TRBJ2-3; perhaps TRBD1 as D (6 bases). The germline gives CDR1 SGHNT, CDR2 YENEEA. The CDR3 totals 14 residues. V lost 5 bases, J lost 2 bases, and 11 bases lay in between. CDR3 sequence: CASSITGFTDTQYF. The CDR3 DNA sequence: TGTGCCAGCAGCATCACAGGGTTCACAGATACGCAGTATTTT.

This clonotype was seen ten or more times. The chain carries TRBV6-1 and TRBJ2-1; D gene uncertain. The germline V and J ends were trimmed by 6 bases and 0 bases, with 9 bases remaining between them. Germline CDR1 and CDR2: MNHNS and SASEGT. There are 14 residues in the CDR3. The CDR3 sequence is CASRGWGSYNEQFF. As DNA, the CDR3 is TGTGCCAGCAGGGGATGGGGCTCCTACAATGAGCAGTTCTTC.

This clonotype was found a few times. This rearrangement joins TRBV29-1 to TRBJ2-7; no clear D gene. From germline, CDR1 is SQVTM and CDR2 ANQGSEA. Trimming pared 4 bases from V and 6 bases from J, leaving 7 bases between. There are 10 residues in the CDR3. For the CDR3, the DNA is TGCAGCGTTGGGGGTCGCGAGCAGTACTTC. It specifies CSVGGREQYF.

The chain recombines TRBV28 with TRBJ2-1, with TRBD2 identical over 10 bases. This CDR3 has 14 residues. After removal of 3 bases from V and 10 bases from J, the junction contained 6 bases not matched to a gene. Germline values: CDR1 MDHEN, CDR2 SYDVKM. CDR3 in DNA: TGTGCCAGCAGTTTGTCTCTAGCGGGAGACGAGCAGTTCTTC. This codes for CASSLSLAGDEQFF.

A few counts support this clonotype. The gene calls are TRBV5-1 and TRBJ2-3, with D perhaps TRBD1 or TRBD2 (6 bases each). CDR1 is SGHRS, CDR2 YFSETQ, per germline. The CDR3 contains 16 residues. V was clipped by 4 bases and J by 4 bases, with 19 bases between them. The CDR3 loop is CASSVAGTTGADTQYF. In DNA form, the CDR3 reads TGCGCCAGCAGCGTTGCGGGGACAACAGGAGCAGATACGCAGTATTTT.

This clonotype showed up many times. The chain couples TRBV3-1 to TRBJ2-1, with D hard to call. Trimming stripped 3 bases from V and 0 bases from J, with 6 bases between. The CDR3 loop spans 14 amino acids. Germline V gene sequence: CDR1 LGHDT, CDR2 YNNKEL (reference sequence). The CDR3 is CASSHSSSYNEQFF. In nucleotides, the CDR3 is TGTGCCAGCAGCCATTCCAGCTCCTACAATGAGCAGTTCTTC.

The chain is built from TRBV20-1 and TRBJ2-3; 9 nucleotides agree with TRBD2. The junction had 6 bases not matched to a gene; V was cut back by 5 bases and J by 3 bases. Germline CDR1 reads DFQATT; CDR2 reads SNEGSKA (reference sequence). The length of the CDR3 is 14 residues. CDR3 DNA sequence: TGCAGTGCTTTTAGCGGGAGTGGGACAGATACGCAGTATTTT. It translates to CSAFSGSGTDTQYF.

The table lists this clonotype with a few counts. J is TRBJ2-1 and V is TRBV6-1, with 12 positions matching TRBD2. The CDR3 contains 14 residues. Trimming cost V 5 bases and J 6 bases; bases outside gene matches: 2. Germline V lookup: CDR1 MNHNS, CDR2 SASEGT. CDR3 DNA: TGTGCCAGCAGTATGACTAGCGGGAGCAATGAGCAGTTCTTC. Translated: CASSMTSGSNEQFF.

The genes are TRBV29-1 and TRBJ2-7; tentatively, D is TRBD1 (6 bases). The CDR3 consists of 13 residues. The V and J ends lost 1 base and 5 bases respectively, with 12 bases between them. Germline values: CDR1 SQVTM, CDR2 ANQGSEA. The CDR3 nucleotides are TGCAGCGTTGAAGGGCAGGGGCTCCACGAGCAGTACTTC. It specifies CSVEGQGLHEQYF.

The gene calls are TRBV12-3 or TRBV12-4 and TRBJ2-5; TRBD2 aligns across 10 bases. CDR3 length: 16 residues. The V and J ends lost 0 bases and 3 bases, in that order; junction bases with no gene match: 4. CDR3 in amino acids: CASSLAGLAGEETQYF. The CDR3 DNA is TGTGCCAGCAGTTTAGCTGGTCTAGCGGGAGAAGAGACCCAGTACTTC.

This clonotype was seen repeatedly, ten times or more. The J gene is TRBJ2-1, the V gene TRBV7-9, with D maybe TRBD2 (5 bases). Trimming removed 7 bases at V and 7 bases at J, with 23 bases between. Germline V gives CDR1 SEHNR, CDR2 FQNEAQ (reference sequence). The CDR3 sequence is 16 residues long. The CDR3 bases are TGTGCCAGCATCACCACGCGGGTTGGGCCGGGTAATGAGCAGTTCTTC. It specifies CASITTRVGPGNEQFF.

This clonotype came up many times. V gene TRBV7-2 combines with J gene TRBJ1-6, with D perhaps matching TRBD1 (6 bases). V shed 2 bases and J shed 9 bases, with 14 bases lying between them. Germline V gene lookup returns CDR1 SGHTA and CDR2 FQGNSA. The CDR3 totals 15 residues. The CDR3 region has the DNA TGTGCCAGCAGCTTAAACGACAGGCTCGGTTCACCCCTCCACTTT. Translation gives CASSLNDRLGSPLHF.